This T cell receptor (beta chain) came from a study of T cells in Graves' hyperthyroidism and ophthalmopathy. For this clonotype: The antigen remains undetermined. With a much larger clone just one base away, this may be a read error.

RNA transcripts gave rise to amplified TCR beta CDR3 regions. Carried out on the TCR CDR3, a first-round RT-PCR used the HTBI primer set. Using its own MiXCR run on the multiplex PCR reads, TCRdb lists one record per CDR3 protein. The repertoire holds hundreds of thousands of distinct CDR3 sequences, with 35% to 55% as singletons. Study-wide results and limits: Ophthalmopathy got predicted by the model a median approximately six months before its onset.

The CDR3 covers 13 residues. Germline-derived CDR1 and CDR2 are KGHDR and SFDVKD. Sequenced: peripheral blood or thyroid tissue (not recorded which). This sequence originates from a woman aged 18-29 years with Graves' hyperthyroidism. This chain links TRBV24-1 with TRBJ1-2; D not certain. CDR3: CATSDLADEGYAF. The CDR3 DNA sequence: TGTGCCACCAGTGATTTAGCGGACGAGGGCTACGCCTTC.